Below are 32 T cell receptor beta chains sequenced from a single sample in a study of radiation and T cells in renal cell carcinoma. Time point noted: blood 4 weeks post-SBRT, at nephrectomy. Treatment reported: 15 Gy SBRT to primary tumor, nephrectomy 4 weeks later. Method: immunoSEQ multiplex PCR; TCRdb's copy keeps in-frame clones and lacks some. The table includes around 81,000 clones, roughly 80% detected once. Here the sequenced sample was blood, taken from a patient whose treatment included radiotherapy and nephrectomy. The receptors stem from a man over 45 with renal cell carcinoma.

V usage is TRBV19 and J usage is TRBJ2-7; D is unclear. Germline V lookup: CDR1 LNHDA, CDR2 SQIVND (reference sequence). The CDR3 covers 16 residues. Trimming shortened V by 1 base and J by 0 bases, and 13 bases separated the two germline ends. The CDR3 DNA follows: TGTGCCAGTAGTATAGGGGCCCCTTCGAGCTCCTACGAGCAGTACTTC. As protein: CASSIGAPSSSYEQYF.

The CDR3, as DNA: TGTGCCAGCAGATCCATCCGACAGCTGTACGAGCAGTACTTC. This sequence encodes CASRSIRQLYEQYF. The genes are TRBV11-2 and TRBJ2-7; D might be TRBD1 (5 bases). Trimming took off 6 bases at V and 4 bases at J, with 16 bases between the two ends. CDR1 SGHAT and CDR2 FQNNGV come from the germline V gene. The CDR3 is 14 amino acids.

The CDR3 here is CASSQERGAEGYGYTF. The CDR3 nucleotides read TGCGCCAGCAGCCAAGAACGGGGGGCGGAGGGCTATGGCTACACCTTC. The rearrangement links TRBV4-1 to TRBJ1-2, with D possibly being TRBD1 (6 bases). CDR1 and CDR2 (germline): MGHRA, YSYEKL. Trimming stripped 0 bases from V and 4 bases from J, with 15 bases between. The CDR3 extends over 16 amino acids.

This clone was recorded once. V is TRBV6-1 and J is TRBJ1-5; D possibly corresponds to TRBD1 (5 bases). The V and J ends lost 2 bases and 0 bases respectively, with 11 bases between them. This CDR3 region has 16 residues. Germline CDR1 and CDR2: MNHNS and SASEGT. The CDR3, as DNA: TGTGCCAGCAGTGAATTCCCAGGGACTAGCAATCAGCCCCAGCATTTT. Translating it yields CASSEFPGTSNQPQHF.

CDR3 sequence reads: CAWGTSVYGYTF. The DNA of the CDR3 is TGTGCCTGGGGAACAAGTGTCTATGGCTACACCTTC. The chain recombines TRBV30 with TRBJ1-2; D is ambiguous. This CDR3 region has 12 residues. The V end lost 5 bases, the J end lost 4 bases, and 11 bases lay between the germline ends. Germline CDR1 is GTSNPN and CDR2 is SVGIG (reference sequence).

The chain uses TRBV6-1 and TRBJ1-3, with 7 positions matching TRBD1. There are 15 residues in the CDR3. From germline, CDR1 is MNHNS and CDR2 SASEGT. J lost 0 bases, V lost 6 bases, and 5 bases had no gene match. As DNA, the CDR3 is TGTGCCAGCAGGCTGGGACAGTTCTCTGGAAACACCATATATTTT. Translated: CASRLGQFSGNTIYF.

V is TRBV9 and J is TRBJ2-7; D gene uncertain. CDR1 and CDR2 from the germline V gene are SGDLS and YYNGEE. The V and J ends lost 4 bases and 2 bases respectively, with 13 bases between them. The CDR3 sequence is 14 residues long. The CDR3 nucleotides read TGTGCCAGCAGCCGGGCCACAGACGCCTACGAGCAGTACTTC. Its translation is CASSRATDAYEQYF.

The CDR3 loop reads CASSQDERIFSGNTIYF. The CDR3 nucleotides are TGCGCCAGCAGCCAAGATGAGAGGATATTCTCTGGAAACACCATATATTTT. The gene calls are TRBV4-1 and TRBJ1-3; D is uncertain. Trimming shortened V by 0 bases and J by 0 bases, and 12 bases separated the two germline ends. The CDR3 extends over 17 amino acids. Germline V gene lookup returns CDR1 MGHRA and CDR2 YSYEKL.

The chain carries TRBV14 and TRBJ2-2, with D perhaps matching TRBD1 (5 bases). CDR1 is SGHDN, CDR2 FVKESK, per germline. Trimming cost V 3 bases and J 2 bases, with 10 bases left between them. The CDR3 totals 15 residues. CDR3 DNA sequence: TGTGCCAGCAGCCATTGGACACCTAACACCGGGGAGCTGTTTTTT. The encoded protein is CASSHWTPNTGELFF.

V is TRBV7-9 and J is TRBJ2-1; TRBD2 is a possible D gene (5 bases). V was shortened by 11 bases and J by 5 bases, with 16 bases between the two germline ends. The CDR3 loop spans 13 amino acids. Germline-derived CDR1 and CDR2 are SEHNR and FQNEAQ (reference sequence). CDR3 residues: CAPAPRADNEQFF. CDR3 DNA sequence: TGTGCCCCCGCCCCGAGGGCCGACAATGAGCAGTTCTTC.

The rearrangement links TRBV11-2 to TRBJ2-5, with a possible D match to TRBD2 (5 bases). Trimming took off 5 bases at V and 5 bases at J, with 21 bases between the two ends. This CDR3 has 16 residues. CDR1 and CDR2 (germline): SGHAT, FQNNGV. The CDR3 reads CASSRRLPSRSETQYF. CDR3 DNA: TGTGCCAGCAGCCGACGCCTGCCTAGCAGGTCGGAGACCCAGTACTTC. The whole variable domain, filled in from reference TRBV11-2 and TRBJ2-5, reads EAGVAQSPRYKIIEKRQSVAFWCNPISGHATLYWYQQILGQGPKLLIQFQNNGVVDDSQLPKDRFSAERLKGVDSTLKIQPAKLEDSAVYLCASSRRLPSRSETQYFGPGTRLLVL.

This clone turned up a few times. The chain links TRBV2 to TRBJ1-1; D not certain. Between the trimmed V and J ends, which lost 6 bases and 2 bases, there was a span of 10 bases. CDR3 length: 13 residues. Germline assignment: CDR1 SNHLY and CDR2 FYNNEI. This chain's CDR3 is CASRMDHNTEAFF. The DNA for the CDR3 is TGTGCCAGCAGGATGGACCATAACACTGAAGCTTTCTTT.

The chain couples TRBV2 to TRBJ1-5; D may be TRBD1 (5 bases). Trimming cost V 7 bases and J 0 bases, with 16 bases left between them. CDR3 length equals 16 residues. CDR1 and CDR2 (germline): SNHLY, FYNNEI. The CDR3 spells CASTRDGLYSNQPQHF. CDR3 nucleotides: TGTGCCAGCACTAGGGACGGCCTTTATAGCAATCAGCCCCAGCATTTT.

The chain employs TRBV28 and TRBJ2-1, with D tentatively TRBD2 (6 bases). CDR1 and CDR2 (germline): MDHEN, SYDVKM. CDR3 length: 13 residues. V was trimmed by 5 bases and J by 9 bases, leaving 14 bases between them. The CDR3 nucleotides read TGTGCCAGCAGTCCCCGGAGGGGCGGTGAGCAGTTCTTC. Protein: CASSPRRGGEQFF. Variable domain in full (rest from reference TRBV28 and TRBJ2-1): DVKVTQSSRYLVKRTGEKVFLECVQDMDHENMFWYRQDPGLGLRLIYFSYDVKMKEKGDIPEGYSVSREKKERFSLILESASTNQTSMYLCASSPRRGGEQFFGPGTRLTVL.

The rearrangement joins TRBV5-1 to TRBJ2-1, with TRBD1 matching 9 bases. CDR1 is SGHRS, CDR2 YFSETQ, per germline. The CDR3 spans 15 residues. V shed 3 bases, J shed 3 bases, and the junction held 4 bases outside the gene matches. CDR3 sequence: CASSWGQGGYNEQFF. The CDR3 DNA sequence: TGCGCCAGCAGCTGGGGACAGGGCGGCTACAATGAGCAGTTCTTC.

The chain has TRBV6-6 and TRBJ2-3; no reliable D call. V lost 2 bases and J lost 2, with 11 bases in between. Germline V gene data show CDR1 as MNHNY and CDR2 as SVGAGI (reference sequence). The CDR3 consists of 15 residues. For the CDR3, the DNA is TGTGCCAGCAGTTACCCCCTAAGGGACACAGATACGCAGTATTTT. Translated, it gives CASSYPLRDTDTQYF.

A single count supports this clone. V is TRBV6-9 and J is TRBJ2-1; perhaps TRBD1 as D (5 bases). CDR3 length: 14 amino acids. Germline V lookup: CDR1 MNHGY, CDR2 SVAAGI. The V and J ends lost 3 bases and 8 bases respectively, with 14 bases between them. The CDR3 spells CASSYEQAWDEQFF. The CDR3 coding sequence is TGTGCCAGCAGTTACGAACAGGCTTGGGATGAGCAGTTCTTC.

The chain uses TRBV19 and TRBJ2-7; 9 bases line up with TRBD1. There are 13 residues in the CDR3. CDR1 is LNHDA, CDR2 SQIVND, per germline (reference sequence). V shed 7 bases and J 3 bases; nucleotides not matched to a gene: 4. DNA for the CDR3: TGTGCCAGTACCATGGGACAGGGCTACGAGCAGTACTTC. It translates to CASTMGQGYEQYF.

DNA of the CDR3: TGTGCCAGCAGCAAAAGGAAAGGGTGGCAGCCCCAGCATTTT. It yields the protein CASSKRKGWQPQHF. The chain employs TRBV21-1 and TRBJ1-5. TRBV21-1 corresponds to a pseudogene. The CDR3 runs 14 residues.

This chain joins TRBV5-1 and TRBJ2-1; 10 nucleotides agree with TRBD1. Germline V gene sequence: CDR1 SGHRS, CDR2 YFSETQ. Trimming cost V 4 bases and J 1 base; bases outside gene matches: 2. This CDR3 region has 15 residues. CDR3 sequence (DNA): TGCGCCAGCAGCGCGGGACAGGGGTCCTACAATGAGCAGTTCTTC. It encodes CASSAGQGSYNEQFF.

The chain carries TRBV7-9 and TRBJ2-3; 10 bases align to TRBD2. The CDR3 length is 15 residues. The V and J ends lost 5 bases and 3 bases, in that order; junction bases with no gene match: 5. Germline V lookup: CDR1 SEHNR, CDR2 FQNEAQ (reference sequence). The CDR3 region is CASSLSGGATDTQYF. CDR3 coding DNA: TGTGCCAGCAGCCTCAGCGGGGGGGCAACAGATACGCAGTATTTT. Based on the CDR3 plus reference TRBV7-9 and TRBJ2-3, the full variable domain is DTGVSQNPRHKITKRGQNVTFRCDPISEHNRLYWYRQTLGQGPEFLTYFQNEAQLEKSRLLSDRFSAERPKGSFSTLEIQRTEQGDSAMYLCASSLSGGATDTQYFGPGTRLTVL.

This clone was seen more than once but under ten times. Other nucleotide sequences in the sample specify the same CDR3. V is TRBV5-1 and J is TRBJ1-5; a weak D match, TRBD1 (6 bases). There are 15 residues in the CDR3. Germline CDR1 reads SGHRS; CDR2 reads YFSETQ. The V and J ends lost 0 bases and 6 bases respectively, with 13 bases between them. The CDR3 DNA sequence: TGCGCCAGCAGCTTGGTTGGGGGCGCGGGTCAGCCCCAGCATTTT. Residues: CASSLVGGAGQPQHF. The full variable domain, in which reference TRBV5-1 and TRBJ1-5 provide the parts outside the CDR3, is KAGVTQTPRYLIKTRGQQVTLSCSPISGHRSVSWYQQTPGQGLQFLFEYFSETQRNKGNFPGRFSGRQFSNSRSEMNVSTLELGDSALYLCASSLVGGAGQPQHFGDGTRLSIL.

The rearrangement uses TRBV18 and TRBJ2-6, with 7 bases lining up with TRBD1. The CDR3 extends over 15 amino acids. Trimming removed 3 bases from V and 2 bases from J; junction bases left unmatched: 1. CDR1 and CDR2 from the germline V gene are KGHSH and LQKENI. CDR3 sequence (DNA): TGTGCCAGCTCACCGCAGGGGGCTGGGGCCAACGTCCTGACTTTC. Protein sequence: CASSPQGAGANVLTF.

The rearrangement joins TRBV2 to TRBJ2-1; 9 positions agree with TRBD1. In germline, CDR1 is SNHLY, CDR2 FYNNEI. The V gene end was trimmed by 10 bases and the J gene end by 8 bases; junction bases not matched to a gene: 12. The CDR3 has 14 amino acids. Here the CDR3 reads CATTRDRVSDEQFF. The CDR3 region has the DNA TGTGCCACCACCCGGGACAGGGTTTCTGATGAGCAGTTCTTC.

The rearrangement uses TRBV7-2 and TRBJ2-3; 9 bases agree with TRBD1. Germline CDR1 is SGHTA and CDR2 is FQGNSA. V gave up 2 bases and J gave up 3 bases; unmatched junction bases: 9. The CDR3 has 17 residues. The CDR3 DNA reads TGTGCCAGCAGCTTAATCGGGACAGGGTGGGCGACAGATACGCAGTATTTT. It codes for CASSLIGTGWATDTQYF.

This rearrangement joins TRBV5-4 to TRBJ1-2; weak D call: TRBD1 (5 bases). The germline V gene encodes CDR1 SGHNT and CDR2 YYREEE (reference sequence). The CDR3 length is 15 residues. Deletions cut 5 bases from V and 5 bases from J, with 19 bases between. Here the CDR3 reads CASSRRDGERYGYTF. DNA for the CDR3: TGTGCCAGCAGTCGCCGGGACGGGGAAAGGTATGGCTACACCTTC. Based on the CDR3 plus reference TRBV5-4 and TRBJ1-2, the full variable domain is ETGVTQSPTHLIKTRGQQVTLRCSSQSGHNTVSWYQQALGQGPQFIFQYYREEENGRGNFPPRFSGLQFPNYSSELNVNALELDDSALYLCASSRRDGERYGYTFGSGTRLTVV.

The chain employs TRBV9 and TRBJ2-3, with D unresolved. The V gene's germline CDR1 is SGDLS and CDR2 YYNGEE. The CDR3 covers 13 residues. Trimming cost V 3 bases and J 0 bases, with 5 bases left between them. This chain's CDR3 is CASSASSTDTQYF. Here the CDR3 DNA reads TGTGCCAGCAGCGCGTCTAGCACAGATACGCAGTATTTT.

Here the CDR3 DNA reads TGTGCCAGCAGCCCTCCGTCCGGGAGTTATTACAATGAGCAGTTCTTC. Translating gives CASSPPSGSYYNEQFF. V usage is TRBV7-9 and J usage is TRBJ2-1; D is perhaps TRBD2 (6 bases). The CDR3 is 16 residues long. The V end was cut by 5 bases, the J end by 4 bases, with 18 bases between. Germline V CDR1 and CDR2: SEHNR, FQNEAQ (reference sequence).

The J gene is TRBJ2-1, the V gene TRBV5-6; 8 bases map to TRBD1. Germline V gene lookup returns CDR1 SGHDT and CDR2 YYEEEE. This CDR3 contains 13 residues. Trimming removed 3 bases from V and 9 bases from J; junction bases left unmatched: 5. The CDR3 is CASSSGQGGEQFF. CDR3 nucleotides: TGTGCCAGCAGCTCCGGACAGGGAGGTGAGCAGTTCTTC.

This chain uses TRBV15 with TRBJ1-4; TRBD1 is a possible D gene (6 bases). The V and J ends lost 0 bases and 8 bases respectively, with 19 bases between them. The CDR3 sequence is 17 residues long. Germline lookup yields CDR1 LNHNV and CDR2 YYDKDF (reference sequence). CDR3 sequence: CATSRERGSRGEEKLFF. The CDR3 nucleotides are TGTGCCACCAGCAGAGAGAGGGGGTCCCGGGGAGAAGAAAAACTGTTTTTT. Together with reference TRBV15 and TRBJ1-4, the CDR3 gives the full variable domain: DAMVIQNPRYQVTQFGKPVTLSCSQTLNHNVMYWYQQKSSQAPKLLFHYYDKDFNNEADTPDNFQSRRPNTSFCFLDIRSPGLGDTAMYLCATSRERGSRGEEKLFFGSGTQLSVL.

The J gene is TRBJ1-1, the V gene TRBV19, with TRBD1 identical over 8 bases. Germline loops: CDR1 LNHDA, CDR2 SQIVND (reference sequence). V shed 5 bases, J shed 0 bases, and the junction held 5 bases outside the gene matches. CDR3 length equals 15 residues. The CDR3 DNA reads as TGTGCCAGTAGTCCCCGGGACAGGTTGAACACTGAAGCTTTCTTT. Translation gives CASSPRDRLNTEAFF.

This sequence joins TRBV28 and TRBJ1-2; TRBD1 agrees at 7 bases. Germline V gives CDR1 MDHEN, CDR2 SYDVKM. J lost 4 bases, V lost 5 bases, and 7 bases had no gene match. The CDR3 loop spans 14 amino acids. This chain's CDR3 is CASSQTTGAYGYTF. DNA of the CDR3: TGTGCCAGCAGTCAAACCACAGGGGCCTATGGCTACACCTTC.